This T cell receptor (beta chain) is from a study of shared clonotypes between healthy human individuals. Overall study context: The donors, a couple of women and three men, were aged 18 to 49. Used for every donor were three CD4 naive, three CD4 memory, two CD8 naive and one CD8 memory plate.

CD4+ cells underwent separation, giving CD45RA+ naive and CD45RA-negative memory subsets. Germline V gene data show CDR1 as SGHNT and CDR2 as YENEEA. This CDR3 is built from 14 residues. V gave up 4 bases and J gave up 4 bases, with 14 bases separating them. Produced via immunoSEQ multiplex PCR; TCRdb's table is partial and in-frame only. Of under 300,000 clones detected, 60% to 70% appear once; the ten largest clones hold over 8.5%. In its sample, this clone was seen many times. This clonotype originated in a man younger than 40 in good health. This sequence joins TRBV11-3 and TRBJ2-7; unclear D gene. Material for sequencing was memory CD4+ T cells sorted from blood. Stated subset: CD45RA-negative fraction. CDR3 loop: CASSSNSLVYEQYF. The CDR3 region has the DNA TGTGCCAGCAGCTCAAACAGTTTGGTATACGAGCAGTACTTC. Together with reference TRBV11-3 and TRBJ2-7, the CDR3 gives the full variable domain: EAGVVQSPRYKIIEKKQPVAFWCNPISGHNTLYWYLQNLGQGPELLIRYENEEAVDDSQLPKDRFSAERLKGVDSTLKIQPAELGDSAVYLCASSSNSLVYEQYFGPGTRLTVT.